This T cell receptor beta chain was obtained from a study of cytomegalovirus exposure and HLA in healthy donors. Overall study: Sequencing of about 179 million T cells in an earlier analysis found 90 million to 120 million unique TCR beta sequences.

The CDR3 runs to 16 residues. Germline CDR1 is MDHEN and CDR2 is SYDVKM. With 5 bases removed from V and 0 bases from J, the gap between germline ends came to 16 bases. The PCR ran on 60 Vbeta and 13 Jbeta primers. The repertoire was sequenced with immunoSEQ multiplex PCR; TCRdb's copy has only in-frame clones and lacks some. The top ten clones hold 2.9% of a sample with 90,000 to 150,000 clones, 75% of them seen once. The source of this sequence is a woman aged 35 to 49 in good health and CMV-seropositive. The sequenced sample was PBMCs. The rearrangement joins TRBV28 to TRBJ1-2; a possible D gene is TRBD1 (5 bases). CDR3 coding DNA: TGTGCCAGCAGTACACTACAGACAGCAACTAACTATGGCTACACCTTC. It specifies CASSTLQTATNYGYTF.